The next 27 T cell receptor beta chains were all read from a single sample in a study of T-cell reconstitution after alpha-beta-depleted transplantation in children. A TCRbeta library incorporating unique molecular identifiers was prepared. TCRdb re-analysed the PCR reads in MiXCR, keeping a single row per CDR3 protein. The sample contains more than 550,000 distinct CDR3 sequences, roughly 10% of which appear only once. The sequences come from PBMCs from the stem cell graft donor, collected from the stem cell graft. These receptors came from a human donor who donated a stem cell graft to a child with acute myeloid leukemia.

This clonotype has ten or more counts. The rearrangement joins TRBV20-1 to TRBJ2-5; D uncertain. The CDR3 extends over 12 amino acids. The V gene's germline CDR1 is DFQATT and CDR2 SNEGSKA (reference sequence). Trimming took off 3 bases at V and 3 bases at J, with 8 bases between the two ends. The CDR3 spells CSASLAEETQYF. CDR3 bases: TGCAGTGCTAGTTTGGCGGAAGAGACCCAGTACTTC.

CDR3 sequence reads: CSGVAALENTEAFF. Here the CDR3 DNA reads TGCAGTGGCGTGGCGGCCCTCGAGAACACTGAAGCTTTCTTT. The chain recombines TRBV29-1 with TRBJ1-1; D call uncertain. CDR3 length: 14 amino acids. Germline values: CDR1 SQVTM, CDR2 ANQGSEA.

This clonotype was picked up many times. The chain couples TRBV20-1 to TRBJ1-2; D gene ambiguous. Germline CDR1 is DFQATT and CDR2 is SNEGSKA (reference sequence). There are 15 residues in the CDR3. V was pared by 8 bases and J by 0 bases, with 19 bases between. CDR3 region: CSTASMTEPNYGYTF. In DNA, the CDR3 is TGCAGTACAGCTAGCATGACGGAACCTAACTATGGCTACACCTTC.

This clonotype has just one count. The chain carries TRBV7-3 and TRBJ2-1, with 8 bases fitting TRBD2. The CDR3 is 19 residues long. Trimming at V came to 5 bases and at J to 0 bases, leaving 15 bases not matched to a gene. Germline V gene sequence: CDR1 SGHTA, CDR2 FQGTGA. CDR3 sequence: CASSHGLAVSGSSYNEQFF. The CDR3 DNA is TGTGCCAGCAGCCATGGACTAGCCGTTTCTGGTAGCTCCTACAATGAGCAGTTCTTC.

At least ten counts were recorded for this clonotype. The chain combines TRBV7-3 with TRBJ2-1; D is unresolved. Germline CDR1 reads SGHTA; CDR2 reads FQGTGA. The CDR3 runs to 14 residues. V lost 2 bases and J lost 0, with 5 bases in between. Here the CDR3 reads CASSLVLSYNEQFF. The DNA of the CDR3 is TGTGCCAGCAGCTTAGTTCTCTCCTACAATGAGCAGTTCTTC. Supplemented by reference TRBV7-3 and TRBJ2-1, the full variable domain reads GAGVSQTPSNKVTEKGKYVELRCDPISGHTALYWYRQSLGQGPEFLIYFQGTGAADDSGLPNDRFFAVRPEGSVSTLKIQRTERGDSAVYLCASSLVLSYNEQFFGPGTRLTVL.

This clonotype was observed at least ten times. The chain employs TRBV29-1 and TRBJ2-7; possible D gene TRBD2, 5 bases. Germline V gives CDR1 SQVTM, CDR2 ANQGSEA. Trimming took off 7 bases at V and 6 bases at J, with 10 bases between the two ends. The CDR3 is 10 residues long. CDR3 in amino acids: CSAGEFEQYF. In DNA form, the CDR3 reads TGCAGCGCCGGGGAGTTCGAGCAGTACTTC.

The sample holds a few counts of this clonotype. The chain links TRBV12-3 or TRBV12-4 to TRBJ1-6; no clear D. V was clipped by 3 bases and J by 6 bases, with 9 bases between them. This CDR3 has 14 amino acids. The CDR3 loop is CASSLNWGNSPLHF. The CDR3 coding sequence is TGTGCCAGCAGTTTGAATTGGGGTAATTCACCCCTCCACTTT.

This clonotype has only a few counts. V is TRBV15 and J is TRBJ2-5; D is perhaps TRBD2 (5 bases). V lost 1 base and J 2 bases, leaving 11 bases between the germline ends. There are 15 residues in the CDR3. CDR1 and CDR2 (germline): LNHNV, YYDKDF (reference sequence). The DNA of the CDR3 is TGTGCCACCAGCAGAGTTGGAGGCAGGCAAGAGACCCAGTACTTC. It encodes CATSRVGGRQETQYF.

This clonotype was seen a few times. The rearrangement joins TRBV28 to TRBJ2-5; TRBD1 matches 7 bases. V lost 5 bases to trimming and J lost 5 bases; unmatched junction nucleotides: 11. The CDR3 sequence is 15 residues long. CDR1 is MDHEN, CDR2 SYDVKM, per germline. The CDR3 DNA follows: TGTGCCAGCAGTAAACCCTTAGGGGGCGGGGAGACCCAGTACTTC. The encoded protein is CASSKPLGGGETQYF.

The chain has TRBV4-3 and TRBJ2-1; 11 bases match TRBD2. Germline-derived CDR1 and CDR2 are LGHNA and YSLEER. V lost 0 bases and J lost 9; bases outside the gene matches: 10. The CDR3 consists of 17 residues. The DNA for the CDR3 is TGCGCCAGCAGCCAAGAAGGGTCGGTAGCGGGAGGGTTTGAGCAGTTCTTC. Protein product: CASSQEGSVAGGFEQFF.

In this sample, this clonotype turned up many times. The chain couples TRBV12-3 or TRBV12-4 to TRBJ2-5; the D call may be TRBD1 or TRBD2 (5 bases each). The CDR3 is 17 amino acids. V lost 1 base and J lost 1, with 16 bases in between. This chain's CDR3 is CASSLGLPEGPQETQYF. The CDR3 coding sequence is TGTGCCAGCAGTTTAGGGCTACCAGAGGGACCCCAAGAGACCCAGTACTTC.

For the CDR3, the DNA is TGTGCCTGGAGTGAAGGAGCTTGGAATGAGCAGTTCTTC. It codes for CAWSEGAWNEQFF. This chain links TRBV30 with TRBJ2-1, with D hard to call. Trimming shortened V by 1 base and J by 7 bases, and 11 bases separated the two germline ends. This CDR3 has 13 amino acids. CDR1 and CDR2 from the germline V gene are GTSNPN and SVGIG (reference sequence).

The CDR3 region has the DNA TGTGCCAGCAGCTTAACAGGGGTCGACACTGAAGCTTTCTTT. Its protein is CASSLTGVDTEAFF. The rearrangement joins TRBV7-3 to TRBJ1-1; possibly TRBD1 for D (5 bases). CDR3 length equals 14 residues. Germline V gives CDR1 SGHTA, CDR2 FQGTGA. Trimming pared 0 bases from V and 3 bases from J, leaving 8 bases between.

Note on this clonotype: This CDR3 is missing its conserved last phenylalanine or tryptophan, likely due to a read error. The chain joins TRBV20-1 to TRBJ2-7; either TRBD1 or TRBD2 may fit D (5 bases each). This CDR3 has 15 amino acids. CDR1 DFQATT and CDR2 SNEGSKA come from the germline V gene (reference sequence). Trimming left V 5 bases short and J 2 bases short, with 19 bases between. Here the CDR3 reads CSALARVSGPYEQYL. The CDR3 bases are TGCAGTGCTCTAGCTAGAGTTTCGGGACCCTACGAGCAGTACCTC.

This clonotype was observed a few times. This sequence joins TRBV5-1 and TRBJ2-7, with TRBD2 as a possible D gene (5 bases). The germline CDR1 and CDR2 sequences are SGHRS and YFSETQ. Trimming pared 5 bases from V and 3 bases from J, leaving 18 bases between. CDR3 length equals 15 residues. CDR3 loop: CASRPRAKSNYEQYF. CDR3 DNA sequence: TGCGCCAGCAGACCGAGGGCTAAGTCTAACTACGAGCAGTACTTC.

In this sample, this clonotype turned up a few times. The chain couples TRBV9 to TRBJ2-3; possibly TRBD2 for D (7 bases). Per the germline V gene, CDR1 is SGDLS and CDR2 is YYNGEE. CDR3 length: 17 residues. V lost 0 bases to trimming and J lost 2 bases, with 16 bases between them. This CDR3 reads CASSVAGGRDSTDTQYF. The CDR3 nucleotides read TGTGCCAGCAGCGTAGCGGGGGGCAGGGATTCCACAGATACGCAGTATTTT.

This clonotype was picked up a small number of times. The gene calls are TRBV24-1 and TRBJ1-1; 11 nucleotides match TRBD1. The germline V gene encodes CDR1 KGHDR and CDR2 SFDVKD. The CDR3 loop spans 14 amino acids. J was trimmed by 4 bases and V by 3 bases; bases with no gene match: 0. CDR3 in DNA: TGTGCCACCAGTGATGGGACAGGGGGCACTGAAGCTTTCTTT. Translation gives CATSDGTGGTEAFF.

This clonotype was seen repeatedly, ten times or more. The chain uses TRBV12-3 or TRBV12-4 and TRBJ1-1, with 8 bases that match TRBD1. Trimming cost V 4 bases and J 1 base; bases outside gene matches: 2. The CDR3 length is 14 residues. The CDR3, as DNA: TGTGCCAGCAGTTCCAGGGGGCAGAACACTGAAGCTTTCTTT. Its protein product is CASSSRGQNTEAFF.

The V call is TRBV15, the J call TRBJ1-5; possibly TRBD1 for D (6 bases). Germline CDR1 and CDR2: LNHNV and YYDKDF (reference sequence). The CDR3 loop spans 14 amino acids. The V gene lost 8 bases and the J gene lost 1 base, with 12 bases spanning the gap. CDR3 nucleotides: TGTGCCACCGATGGGGGGGGCAGCAATCAGCCCCAGCATTTT. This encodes CATDGGGSNQPQHF.

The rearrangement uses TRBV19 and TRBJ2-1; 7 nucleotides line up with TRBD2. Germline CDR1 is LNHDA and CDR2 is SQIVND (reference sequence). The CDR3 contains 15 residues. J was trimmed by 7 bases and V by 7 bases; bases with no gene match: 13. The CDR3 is CASTPLAGRVNEQFF. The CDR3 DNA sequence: TGTGCCAGTACCCCGTTGGCAGGGAGGGTGAATGAGCAGTTCTTC.

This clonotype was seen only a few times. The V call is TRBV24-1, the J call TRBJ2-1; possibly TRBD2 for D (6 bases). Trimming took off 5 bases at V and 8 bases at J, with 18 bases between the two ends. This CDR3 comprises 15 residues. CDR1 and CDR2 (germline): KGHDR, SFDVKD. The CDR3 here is CATSVPNPGRDEQFF. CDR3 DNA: TGTGCCACCAGTGTCCCTAATCCCGGGAGAGATGAGCAGTTCTTC.

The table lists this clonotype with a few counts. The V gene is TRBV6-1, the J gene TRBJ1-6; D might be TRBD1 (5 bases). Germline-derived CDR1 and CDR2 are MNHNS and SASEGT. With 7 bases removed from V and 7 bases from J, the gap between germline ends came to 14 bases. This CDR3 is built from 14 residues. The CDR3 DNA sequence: TGTGCCAGCACCGCCGGGCGGGGGAATTCACCCCTCCACTTT. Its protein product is CASTAGRGNSPLHF.

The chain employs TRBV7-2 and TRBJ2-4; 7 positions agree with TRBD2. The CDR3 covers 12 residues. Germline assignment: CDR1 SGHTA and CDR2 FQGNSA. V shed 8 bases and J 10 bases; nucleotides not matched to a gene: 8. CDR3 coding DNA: TGTGCCAGCCGTATCGATAGCGGGATTCAGTACTTC. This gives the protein CASRIDSGIQYF.

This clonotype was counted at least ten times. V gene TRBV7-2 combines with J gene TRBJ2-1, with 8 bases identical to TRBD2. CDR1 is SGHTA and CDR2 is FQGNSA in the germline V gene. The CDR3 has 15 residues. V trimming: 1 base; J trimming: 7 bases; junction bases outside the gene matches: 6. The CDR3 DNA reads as TGTGCCAGCAGCTTAGGTAGCGGGACTAGGAATGAGCAGTTCTTC. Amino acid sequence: CASSLGSGTRNEQFF.

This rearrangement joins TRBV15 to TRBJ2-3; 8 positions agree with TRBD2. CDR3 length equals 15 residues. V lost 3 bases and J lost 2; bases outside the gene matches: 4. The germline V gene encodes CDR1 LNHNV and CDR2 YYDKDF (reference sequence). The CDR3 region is CATSSSGSHTDTQYF. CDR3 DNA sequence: TGTGCCACCAGCAGCAGCGGGAGTCACACAGATACGCAGTATTTT.

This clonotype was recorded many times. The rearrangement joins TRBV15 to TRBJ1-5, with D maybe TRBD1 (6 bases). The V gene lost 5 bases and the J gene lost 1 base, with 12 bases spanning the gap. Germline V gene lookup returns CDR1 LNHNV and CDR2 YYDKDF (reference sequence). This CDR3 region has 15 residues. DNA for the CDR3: TGTGCCACCAGCTCGGGGGCCAGGAGCAATCAGCCCCAGCATTTT. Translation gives CATSSGARSNQPQHF.

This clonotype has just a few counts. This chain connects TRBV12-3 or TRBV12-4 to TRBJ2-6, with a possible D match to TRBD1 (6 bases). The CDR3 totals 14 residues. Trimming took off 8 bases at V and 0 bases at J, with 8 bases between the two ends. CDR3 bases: TGTGCCAGCCGGGACACCTCTGGGGCCAACGTCCTGACTTTC. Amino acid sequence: CASRDTSGANVLTF.